One sample yielded the 30 T cell receptor beta chains listed below, sequenced in a study of regulatory T cells in long-lasting Graves disease. The time point was: persistent/refractory GD, antithyroid drugs over 5 years with positive TRAb. The TCR library was made from RNA that had been extracted from PBMCs in TRIzol. In building TCR beta libraries, iRepertoire HTBI primers were used together with Arm-PCR of CDR3 regions. TCRdb used MiXCR to reprocess the multiplex PCR reads, holding one entry per CDR3 protein. The data show roughly 400,000 distinct CDR3 sequences, around 20% seen once. Sequences were derived from peripheral blood mononuclear cells (PBMCs), sampled when the disease was refractory, from a patient treated with antithyroid drugs. The receptor source for this set is a female donor with Graves disease.

The table lists this clonotype with a few counts. The chain combines TRBV27 with TRBJ1-6, with TRBD1 as a possible D gene (6 bases). The ends were cut back, 3 bases at V and 7 bases at J, with 13 bases in the middle. This CDR3 has 15 residues. CDR1 and CDR2 (germline): MNHEY, SMNVEV (reference sequence). This CDR3 reads CASSFTDRTNSPLHF. In DNA, the CDR3 is TGTGCCAGCAGTTTCACCGACAGGACCAATTCACCCCTCCACTTT.

The table lists this clonotype with many counts. The gene calls are TRBV2 and TRBJ2-7; D may be TRBD2 (6 bases). CDR3 size: 15 residues. V lost 4 bases and J 6 bases, leaving 19 bases between the germline ends. Germline V gives CDR1 SNHLY, CDR2 FYNNEI. In DNA, the CDR3 is TGTGCCAGCAGTGGGTTACGCGGGAAAAGGGGCGAGCAGTACTTC. Translating it yields CASSGLRGKRGEQYF.

A single count supports this clonotype. The chain links TRBV19 to TRBJ1-1; possible D gene TRBD1, 5 bases. The CDR3 extends over 17 amino acids. The germline V gene encodes CDR1 LNHDA and CDR2 SQIVND (reference sequence). Between the trimmed V and J ends, which lost 6 bases and 0 bases, there was a span of 20 bases. The CDR3 coding sequence is TGTGCCAGTAGCTTCCTATCCCCCACAGGTATGAACACTGAAGCTTTCTTT. As protein: CASSFLSPTGMNTEAFF.

The sample holds a few counts of this clonotype. This chain joins TRBV20-1 and TRBJ2-7; tentative D call: TRBD2 (6 bases). The V gene's germline CDR1 is DFQATT and CDR2 SNEGSKA (reference sequence). This CDR3 contains 15 residues. V was cut by 0 bases and J by 2 bases, with 14 bases left in between. The CDR3 sequence: CSARDGFRGTYEQYF. CDR3 in DNA: TGCAGTGCTAGAGACGGATTCCGCGGGACCTACGAGCAGTACTTC.

The chain has TRBV20-1 and TRBJ2-1; a weak D match, TRBD2 (6 bases). This CDR3 contains 15 residues. The germline CDR1 and CDR2 sequences are DFQATT and SNEGSKA (reference sequence). The V and J ends lost 3 bases and 4 bases respectively, with 16 bases between them. The CDR3 DNA reads TGCAGTGCTAGCGGGACTTCGGTTTCGTACAATGAGCAGTTCTTC. It encodes CSASGTSVSYNEQFF.

This clonotype was recorded at least ten times. In DNA form, the CDR3 reads TGCGCCAGCAGTGAGTTGGACCCGAACAGGGACGAGCAGTACTTC. Encoded protein: CASSELDPNRDEQYF. This chain joins TRBV10-1 and TRBJ2-7, with D maybe TRBD1 (6 bases). V dropped 1 base and J dropped 5 bases, with 15 bases sitting between them. Looked up from germline, CDR1 is WNHNN and CDR2 is SYGVQD (reference sequence). CDR3 length: 15 amino acids.

The chain links TRBV19 to TRBJ1-1; D is undetermined. The germline CDR1 and CDR2 sequences are LNHDA and SQIVND (reference sequence). V was clipped by 0 bases and J by 4 bases, with 12 bases between them. The length of the CDR3 is 15 residues. The CDR3 sequence: CASSIDTTVPTEAFF. CDR3 in DNA: TGTGCCAGTAGTATAGATACGACCGTGCCCACTGAAGCTTTCTTT. Full variable domain (remainder filled in from reference TRBV19 and TRBJ1-1): DGGITQSPKYLFRKEGQNVTLSCEQNLNHDAMYWYRQDPGQGLRLIYYSQIVNDFQKGDIAEGYSVSREKKESFPLTVTSAQKNPTAFYLCASSIDTTVPTEAFFGQGTRLTVV.

As to this clonotype: A much bigger clone sits one base away, suggesting this may be a read error. The conserved closing phenylalanine or tryptophan is absent in this CDR3, likely reflecting a read error. CDR3 sequence reads: CASSEWQQNTEAFL. CDR3 DNA: TGTGCCAGCAGTGAATGGCAGCAGAACACTGAAGCTTTCCTT. The chain joins TRBV6-1 to TRBJ1-1; D is unclear. V dropped 2 bases and J dropped 1 base, with 8 bases sitting between them. Germline values: CDR1 MNHNS, CDR2 SASEGT. The CDR3 has 14 residues.

This clonotype was detected many times. V usage is TRBV28 and J usage is TRBJ2-2, with D possibly being TRBD2 (6 bases). From germline, CDR1 is MDHEN and CDR2 SYDVKM. The ends were cut back, 3 bases at V and 4 bases at J, with 12 bases in the middle. The CDR3 length is 15 residues. The CDR3 loop reads CASSLGGRVTGELFF. The CDR3 nucleotides read TGTGCCAGCAGTTTGGGGGGAAGGGTCACCGGGGAGCTGTTTTTT.

This chain connects TRBV6-2 or TRBV6-3 to TRBJ2-2; 7 bases align to TRBD1. V dropped 6 bases and J dropped 1; count of bases not matched to a gene: 8. The CDR3 extends over 16 amino acids. Germline CDR1 reads MNHEY; CDR2 reads SVGEGT. The CDR3 is CASRTGDRLNTGELFF. The CDR3 DNA reads as TGTGCCAGCAGGACCGGGGACAGACTGAACACCGGGGAGCTGTTTTTT.

The chain recombines TRBV11-2 with TRBJ2-7; D is uncertain. The CDR3 totals 16 residues. V dropped 5 bases and J dropped 7 bases, with 24 bases sitting between them. Germline CDR1 reads SGHAT; CDR2 reads FQNNGV. Here the CDR3 DNA reads TGTGCCAGCAGCCCGACCTTGACAACCTCGGCCAATGAGCAGTACTTC. It codes for CASSPTLTTSANEQYF.

V usage is TRBV5-6 and J usage is TRBJ1-1, with 7 bases fitting TRBD1. The CDR3 contains 13 residues. J gave up 8 bases and V 2 bases, and 6 bases lay outside the gene matches. Germline-derived CDR1 and CDR2 are SGHDT and YYEEEE. This chain's CDR3 is CASSFGTETEAFF. The CDR3 DNA reads TGTGCCAGCAGCTTCGGGACAGAAACAGAAGCTTTCTTT. Using reference TRBV5-6 and TRBJ1-1 for the parts outside the CDR3, the full variable domain is DAGVTQSPTHLIKTRGQQVTLRCSPKSGHDTVSWYQQALGQGPQFIFQYYEEEERQRGNFPDRFSGHQFPNYSSELNVNALLLGDSALYLCASSFGTETEAFFGQGTRLTVV.

The chain links TRBV11-2 to TRBJ2-2; 9 nucleotides match TRBD2. Germline V gene data show CDR1 as SGHAT and CDR2 as FQNNGV. V was pared by 0 bases and J by 4 bases, with 3 bases of the junction left unmatched. The CDR3 covers 16 residues. Here the CDR3 reads CASSLDLSGSTGELFF. The CDR3 DNA follows: TGTGCCAGCAGCTTAGACCTTAGCGGGAGCACCGGGGAGCTGTTTTTT.

This clonotype was seen repeatedly, ten times or more. The chain uses TRBV20-1 and TRBJ1-4; no clear D gene. Germline assignment: CDR1 DFQATT and CDR2 SNEGSKA (reference sequence). CDR3 length: 16 residues. Deletions cut 1 base from V and 1 base from J, with 13 bases between. CDR3 DNA sequence: TGCAGTGCTAGAGTGGAGGCGACCCTAACTAATGAAAAACTGTTTTTT. This encodes CSARVEATLTNEKLFF.

Many counts were recorded for this clonotype. The chain has TRBV28 and TRBJ2-5; D not certain. Germline V gene lookup returns CDR1 MDHEN and CDR2 SYDVKM. This CDR3 has 11 residues. V was clipped by 5 bases and J by 2 bases, with 3 bases between them. The CDR3 region is CASSVQETQYF. CDR3 nucleotides: TGTGCCAGCAGTGTACAAGAGACCCAGTACTTC.

The table lists this clonotype with a few counts. The gene calls are TRBV18 and TRBJ2-2, with a tentative D call TRBD1 (5 bases). The CDR3 is made up of 14 amino acids. Germline V gives CDR1 KGHSH, CDR2 LQKENI. V gave up 3 bases and J gave up 5 bases, with 10 bases separating them. The DNA of the CDR3 is TGTGCCAGCTCACCGGGGCGCCAAACCGGGGAGCTGTTTTTT. It translates to CASSPGRQTGELFF.

V gene TRBV9 combines with J gene TRBJ1-1, with D hard to call. V dropped 0 bases and J dropped 0 bases, with 9 bases sitting between them. Germline V gene data show CDR1 as SGDLS and CDR2 as YYNGEE. CDR3 length equals 15 residues. The CDR3 nucleotides read TGTGCCAGCAGCGTAGGCGGATTTATGAACACTGAAGCTTTCTTT. Amino acids: CASSVGGFMNTEAFF.

To note about this clonotype: A much bigger clone sits one base away, suggesting this may be a read error. V usage is TRBV30 and J usage is TRBJ1-5; D possibly corresponds to TRBD1 (6 bases). This CDR3 is built from 12 residues. V lost 4 bases, J lost 4 bases, and 8 bases lay in between. Germline assignment: CDR1 GTSNPN and CDR2 SVGIG (reference sequence). The CDR3 bases are TGTGCCTGGAATACAGGGAATCAGCCCCAGCATTTT. Translation gives CAWNTGNQPQHF.

The chain recombines TRBV19 with TRBJ2-1; no clear D gene. Germline values: CDR1 LNHDA, CDR2 SQIVND (reference sequence). CDR3 length equals 12 residues. Between the trimmed V and J ends, which lost 1 base and 8 bases, there was a span of 6 bases. CDR3 bases: TGTGCCAGTAGTATAGGTGGCTATGAGCAGTTCTTC. Translation gives CASSIGGYEQFF.

Comments on this clonotype: A much larger clone sits a single nucleotide away, making a read error possible. The CDR3, as DNA: TGCAGTGCTAGAGCTGCAGGGACGCAGACCCAGTACTTC. Its translation: CSARAAGTQTQYF. This sequence joins TRBV20-1 and TRBJ2-5; perhaps D is TRBD1 or TRBD2 (5 bases each). The germline V and J ends were trimmed by 1 base and 6 bases, with 12 bases remaining between them. The CDR3 consists of 13 residues. CDR1 and CDR2 from the germline V gene are DFQATT and SNEGSKA (reference sequence).

This clonotype was detected many times. The chain links TRBV12-3 or TRBV12-4 to TRBJ1-2; D is uncertain. Trimming took 1 base from V and 7 from J, leaving 4 bases between them. This CDR3 region has 11 residues. The CDR3 sequence: CASSLVGGYTF. CDR3 coding DNA: TGTGCCAGCAGTTTAGTAGGTGGCTACACCTTC.

Turning to this clonotype: Mismatch with germline at one junction end may stem from a read error. The chain has TRBV13 and TRBJ1-2, with 8 bases aligning to TRBD1. This CDR3 contains 14 residues. Germline V CDR1 and CDR2: PRHDT, FYEKMQ (reference sequence). Written as DNA, the CDR3 is TGTGCCAGCAGCTTAGTGGGACAGGACTATGGCTACATCTTC. Residues: CASSLVGQDYGYIF. The full variable domain, in which reference TRBV13 and TRBJ1-2 provide the parts outside the CDR3, is AAGVIQSPRHLIKEKRETATLKCYPIPRHDTVYWYQQGPGQDPQFLISFYEKMQSDKGSIPDRFSAQQFSDYHSELNMSSLELGDSALYFCASSLVGQDYGYIFGSGTRLTVV.

This clonotype was detected only a few times. V and J are TRBV4-2 and TRBJ2-7, with D unresolved. This CDR3 region has 14 residues. Trimming took off 1 base at V and 4 bases at J, with 11 bases between the two ends. The V gene's germline CDR1 is LGHNA and CDR2 YNFKEQ. CDR3 sequence (DNA): TGTGCCAGCAGCCAAGGTGAAACTTCTTACGAGCAGTACTTC. It yields the protein CASSQGETSYEQYF.

The chain employs TRBV20-1 and TRBJ1-6; 7 bases line up with TRBD1. Trimming removed 4 bases from V and 2 bases from J; junction bases left unmatched: 2. This CDR3 is 14 amino acids long. The germline gives CDR1 DFQATT, CDR2 SNEGSKA (reference sequence). CDR3 residues: CSATGTAYNSPLHF. The CDR3 DNA reads as TGCAGTGCTACCGGGACAGCCTATAATTCACCCCTCCACTTT.

This clonotype was counted between two and nine times. The V gene is TRBV3-1, the J gene TRBJ2-6; D uncertain. Trimming cost V 4 bases and J 0 bases, with 7 bases left between them. Germline V gives CDR1 LGHDT, CDR2 YNNKEL (reference sequence). The CDR3 contains 15 residues. CDR3 amino acids: CASSLRASGANVLTF. CDR3 sequence (DNA): TGTGCCAGCAGCCTCCGAGCCTCTGGGGCCAACGTCCTGACTTTC.

V gene TRBV28 combines with J gene TRBJ2-3; D is unclear. The CDR3 is 15 residues long. CDR1 and CDR2 from the germline V gene are MDHEN and SYDVKM. V was cut by 6 bases and J by 3 bases, with 16 bases left in between. CDR3 bases: TGTGCCAGCAGCCCTCAAGCTAGAATTACAGATACGCAGTATTTT. Protein sequence: CASSPQARITDTQYF.

This clonotype has a count of ten or more. The chain links TRBV20-1 to TRBJ1-6, with 8 bases lining up with TRBD1. The CDR3 totals 14 residues. With 6 bases clipped from V and 5 bases from J, the junction kept 6 bases outside the gene matches. The germline gives CDR1 DFQATT, CDR2 SNEGSKA (reference sequence). The CDR3 bases are TGCAGTGCCTCCCCGGACAGGGATAATTCACCCCTCCACTTT. This sequence encodes CSASPDRDNSPLHF.

This clonotype occurred many times. This rearrangement joins TRBV30 to TRBJ1-1; 7 bases fit TRBD1. Trimming cost V 5 bases and J 3 bases; bases outside gene matches: 3. CDR3 size: 12 residues. Germline V gives CDR1 GTSNPN, CDR2 SVGIG (reference sequence). CDR3 sequence: CAWSGGDTEAFF. CDR3 coding DNA: TGTGCCTGGTCAGGGGGGGACACTGAAGCTTTCTTT.

This clonotype has just a few counts. This chain joins TRBV25-1 and TRBJ1-4, with TRBD1 as a possible D gene (5 bases). V was shortened by 3 bases and J by 8 bases, with 13 bases between the two germline ends. Germline-derived CDR1 and CDR2 are MGHDK and SYGVNS. The length of the CDR3 is 14 residues. In DNA form, the CDR3 reads TGTGCCAGCAGTGACCCAGGGCGGGGGGAAAAACTGTTTTTT. This sequence encodes CASSDPGRGEKLFF.

This clonotype was counted at least ten times. This chain joins TRBV6-1 and TRBJ1-1; TRBD1 might be the D (6 bases). Germline V gene lookup returns CDR1 MNHNS and CDR2 SASEGT. V lost 2 bases and J 5 bases, leaving 12 bases between the germline ends. The CDR3 has 14 amino acids. The CDR3 here is CASSEPGALTEAFF. The CDR3 DNA reads as TGTGCCAGCAGTGAACCGGGGGCGCTGACTGAAGCTTTCTTT.